This T cell receptor beta chain originates from a study of CD39 and CD103 CD8 tumor-infiltrating T cells listed by TCRdb under 2018. Some background on the complete study: An HPV-positive HNSCC, an HPV-negative HNSCC, an ovarian cancer and a melanoma patient were represented in the repertoire comparisons shown. Deep sequencing of TCRbeta CDR3 was used to compare the repertoires of CD8 TIL subsets, defined by CD103 and CD39, against those of peripheral memory CD8 T cells. Beyond this particular receptor, the publication reports: DP CD8 TILs appeared to be more oligoclonal than DN and SP CD8 TILs and blood memory CD8 T cells, with 56-86% covered by the top 30 clonotypes. Clonotypes from DP TILs were seldom detected in blood or uninvolved lymph node, while clonotypes from DN TILs overlapped to a large extent with peripheral memory CD8 repertoires.

No therapy was being received by patients at the time of sample collection, although prior treatments had ranged from chemotherapy, radiotherapy, surgery and immunotherapy to none. After thawing, cells were enriched for T lymphocytes using a negative-selection kit, with EpCAM beads added for tumor-infiltrating lymphocytes. Memory CD8 T cells were sorted as CD8+CD4-CD45RA- cells irrespective of CCR7 expression. Peripheral blood mononuclear cells were isolated by Ficoll-Paque PLUS gradient and cryopreserved before analysis. Populations were sorted to just over 98% purity on a FACSAria II, and cell pellets were frozen for TCR sequencing without culture. A note on this clone: The specificity of this receptor is unknown. It has no much larger one-base neighbor in the sample; base qualities were not kept.

Genomic DNA was extracted with the DNeasy Blood and Tissue Kit from 10,000 to 100,000 sorted cells per subset. TCRbeta V-J or V-D-J regions were sequenced and mapped by the immunoSEQ service, with coverage above 10x per sample. The paper's data handling went like this. The analysis included only productive rearrangements exported from the immunoSEQ Analyzer platform, and clonality was assessed using the 500 most abundant clones. The Morisita-Horn similarity index and the Jaccard index were used to quantify repertoire overlap between populations. Morisita-Horn similarity between CD8 T-cell subset TCR repertoires was measured in roughly six cancer patients. TCRdb obtained this table from immuneACCESS and retained in-frame rearrangements with V and J assigned. These tables miss some clones; where compared with another copy, unresolved V genes account for less than half of the shortfall, and the remainder is unexplained. That table gives V, J and clone size, and the DNA gave D and trimming. The sample table contains some 16,000 clones; only one count was recorded for about 93% of them. Together, the top ten hold 3.5% to 5.5% of the sample.

The V end gives up 2 bases and the J end 6 bases, leaving 6 bases in the junction not matched to a gene. CDR1 and CDR2, per the germline V gene, are MNHNS and SASEGT. Including cysteine and phenylalanine, the CDR3 has 16 amino acids. Kept here is only the CDR3 DNA, which spans 48 bases and is read in frame from base 1. The TCR originated in a human donor with head and neck squamous cell carcinoma. Sequenced material: CD8+ T cells sorted from blood. This specimen's cell subset or site label, interpreted: total memory CD8 T cells (CD45RA-CCR7+/-) from blood or uninvolved lymph node. The chain is encoded by TRBV6-1 joined to TRBJ2-1; 11 bases in the middle match TRBD2. CDR3 region: CASSEFSGGAPNEQFF. The nucleotide sequence reads TGTGCCAGCAGTGAATTTAGCGGGGGGGCCCCCAATGAGCAGTTCTTC.